The 22 T cell receptor beta chains in this list originate from one sample, sequenced in a study of neurological immune-mediated disorders. MiXCR, applied by TCRdb to the 5' RACE reads, yields one record per CDR3 protein. The sample includes approximately 32,000 distinct CDR3 sequences, around 7.8% seen only once; the top ten take about 4%. The sample taken for sequencing was PBMCs. The source is a middle-aged woman in good health.

The chain recombines TRBV6-2 or TRBV6-3 with TRBJ2-1; 7 nucleotides agree with TRBD1. The CDR3 runs to 15 residues. Germline CDR1 MNHEY, CDR2 SVGEGT. Trimming at V came to 6 bases and at J to 7 bases, leaving 12 bases not matched to a gene. The CDR3 DNA sequence: TGTGCCAGCAGCCTATCCCAGGTCAGGGGGAATGAGCAGTTCTTC. This sequence encodes CASSLSQVRGNEQFF.

In this sample, this clonotype turned up once. The rearrangement joins TRBV7-2 to TRBJ2-7; 12 bases align to TRBD2. This CDR3 region has 16 residues. The V gene's germline CDR1 is SGHTA and CDR2 FQGNSA. The trim removed 6 bases at V and 7 bases at J, leaving 13 bases unmatched. The CDR3 sequence is CASRNPSGGARGEQYV. The CDR3 coding sequence is TGTGCCAGCAGGAACCCTAGCGGGGGGGCGCGGGGTGAGCAGTACGTC.

The table lists this clonotype with a few counts. A read error may explain this, as a much larger clone is one base away. This chain links TRBV4-2 with TRBJ2-7; TRBD2 matches at 14 bases. CDR1 is LGHNA, CDR2 YNFKEQ, per germline. There are 13 residues in the CDR3. The CDR3 is CATGLAGGIEQYF. The CDR3 nucleotides read TGTGCTACTGGACTAGCGGGAGGTATCGAGCAGTACTTC.

This clonotype has ten or more counts. The V gene is TRBV5-6, the J gene TRBJ2-3, with D possibly called TRBD1 or TRBD2 (5 bases each). The germline gives CDR1 SGHDT, CDR2 YYEEEE. The ends were cut back, 0 bases at V and 3 bases at J, with 11 bases in the middle. CDR3 length equals 15 residues. CDR3 sequence reads: CASSLGGFRTDTQYF. The CDR3 bases are TGTGCCAGCAGCTTGGGGGGGTTTAGAACAGATACGCAGTATTTT. The whole variable domain, remainder taken from reference TRBV5-6 and TRBJ2-3, is DAGVTQSPTHLIKTRGQQVTLRCSPKSGHDTVSWYQQALGQGPQFIFQYYEEEERQRGNFPDRFSGHQFPNYSSELNVNALLLGDSALYLCASSLGGFRTDTQYFGPGTRLTVL.

This clonotype appeared many times. V usage is TRBV5-6 and J usage is TRBJ1-3, with TRBD1 as a possible D gene (5 bases). This CDR3 has 17 residues. Trimming pared 4 bases from V and 0 bases from J, leaving 17 bases between. Germline V CDR1 and CDR2: SGHDT, YYEEEE. CDR3 DNA: TGTGCCAGCAGCGGACTAACAGGCGACCGCTCTGGAAACACCATATATTTT. Translated, it gives CASSGLTGDRSGNTIYF.

This clonotype was observed many times. The chain employs TRBV28 and TRBJ2-1; D remains ambiguous. V dropped 10 bases and J dropped 3 bases, with 4 bases sitting between them. The CDR3 has 10 amino acids. Germline V CDR1 and CDR2: MDHEN, SYDVKM. CDR3 sequence: CATHYNEQFF. Written as DNA, the CDR3 is TGTGCCACTCACTACAATGAGCAGTTCTTC.

This clonotype was counted ten times or more. The V and J genes are TRBV6-1 and TRBJ1-5, with D tentatively TRBD1 (5 bases). The germline gives CDR1 MNHNS, CDR2 SASEGT. This CDR3 has 15 residues. V was clipped by 2 bases and J by 1 base, with 9 bases between them. CDR3 amino acids: CASSENWGSNQPQHF. The CDR3 DNA follows: TGTGCCAGCAGTGAAAATTGGGGGAGCAATCAGCCCCAGCATTTT.

This clonotype was counted at least ten times. This chain links TRBV6-5 with TRBJ2-7; no firm D call. Germline CDR1 MNHEY, CDR2 SVGAGI. V lost 0 bases and J lost 1, with 10 bases in between. This CDR3 has 15 amino acids. As DNA, the CDR3 is TGTGCCAGCAGTTACTCGAGTCCTAGATCCTACGAGCAGTACGTC. Amino acids: CASSYSSPRSYEQYV.

This clonotype occurred many times. The rearrangement joins TRBV10-3 to TRBJ2-7; 8 nucleotides line up with TRBD1. V lost 3 bases to trimming and J lost 3 bases; unmatched junction nucleotides: 4. The CDR3 has 14 amino acids. Germline assignment: CDR1 ENHRY and CDR2 SYGVKD. CDR3 DNA: TGTGCCATCAGTGAAGGACAGGGAAGCTACGAGCAGTACGTC. Translated, it gives CAISEGQGSYEQYV.

The sample holds many counts of this clonotype. The genes are TRBV5-1 and TRBJ2-2; a weak D match, TRBD1 (6 bases). The CDR3 length is 15 residues. Trimming removed 1 base at V and 2 bases at J, with 9 bases between. Germline loops: CDR1 SGHRS, CDR2 YFSETQ. CDR3 region: CASSLKGHNTGELFF. Here the CDR3 DNA reads TGCGCCAGCAGCTTGAAGGGACATAACACCGGGGAGCTGTTTTTT.

In its sample, this clonotype was seen many times. The chain links TRBV4-1 to TRBJ2-6, with 10 nucleotides matching TRBD1. In germline, CDR1 is MGHRA, CDR2 YSYEKL. This CDR3 region has 17 residues. V trimming: 3 bases; J trimming: 4 bases; junction bases outside the gene matches: 6. CDR3 residues: CASSQYGTGVGANVLTF. In DNA form, the CDR3 reads TGCGCCAGCAGCCAGTACGGGACAGGGGTCGGGGCCAACGTCCTGACTTTC.

This clonotype was recorded at least ten times. The rearrangement uses TRBV2 and TRBJ2-3; TRBD1 agrees at 10 bases. The CDR3 loop spans 15 amino acids. With V trimmed by 2 bases and J by 5 bases, 4 bases remained unmatched. Germline CDR1 is SNHLY and CDR2 is FYNNEI. The CDR3: CASSERQGAGDTQYF. CDR3 DNA: TGTGCCAGCAGTGAAAGACAGGGGGCAGGAGATACGCAGTATTTT.

In this sample, this clonotype turned up many times. The gene calls are TRBV6-6 and TRBJ2-3; 7 bases align to TRBD2. CDR3 length equals 13 residues. The junction had 2 bases not matched to a gene; V was cut back by 6 bases and J by 2 bases. Germline V lookup: CDR1 MNHNY, CDR2 SVGAGI (reference sequence). The CDR3 region has the DNA TGTGCCAGCAGAAGCGGGATCACAGATACGCAGTATTTT. It translates to CASRSGITDTQYF.

This clonotype was seen ten or more times. The chain combines TRBV7-9 with TRBJ2-1; 9 bases match TRBD1. This CDR3 spans 16 amino acids. V gave up 5 bases and J gave up 7 bases; unmatched junction bases: 12. CDR1 is SEHNR, CDR2 FQNEAQ, per germline (reference sequence). The CDR3, as DNA: TGTGCCAGCAGCCCTACAGGGGGCGCGATTATTAATGAGCAGTTCTTC. It specifies CASSPTGGAIINEQFF.

This clonotype was picked up many times. The chain uses TRBV7-9 and TRBJ1-3; 7 bases match TRBD1. Per germline, CDR1 SEHNR and CDR2 FQNEAQ (reference sequence). CDR3 length: 13 amino acids. Unmatched junction bases numbered 7, after V lost 11 bases and J lost 3 bases. CDR3 sequence: CAGKGASGNTIYF. The CDR3 DNA reads TGTGCCGGCAAGGGGGCTAGTGGAAACACCATATATTTT.

This clonotype was found many times. This chain joins TRBV5-1 and TRBJ2-7; tentative D call: TRBD2 (6 bases). This CDR3 comprises 16 residues. Germline loops: CDR1 SGHRS, CDR2 YFSETQ. The V and J ends lost 2 bases and 2 bases respectively, with 17 bases between them. CDR3 protein: CASSFYPGTGTYEQYF. CDR3 bases: TGCGCCAGCAGCTTCTATCCCGGGACTGGAACCTACGAGCAGTACTTC.

This clonotype was recorded at least ten times. V gene TRBV28 combines with J gene TRBJ2-7, with D perhaps TRBD2 (7 bases). Trimming removed 4 bases at V and 2 bases at J, with 18 bases between. The CDR3 extends over 16 amino acids. Per the germline V gene, CDR1 is MDHEN and CDR2 is SYDVKM. This CDR3 is CASSSPGGRFAYEQYF. In DNA, the CDR3 is TGTGCCAGCAGTTCCCCCGGGGGGCGGTTTGCCTACGAGCAGTACTTC.

This clonotype was observed many times. This sequence joins TRBV12-3 or TRBV12-4 and TRBJ1-2, with D perhaps matching TRBD1 (6 bases). CDR3 length: 14 residues. V shed 2 bases and J shed 4 bases, with 11 bases lying between them. CDR3 residues: CASSLRGSGYGYTF. CDR3 nucleotide sequence: TGTGCCAGCAGTTTAAGGGGGTCCGGCTATGGCTACACCTTC.

In its sample, this clonotype was seen many times. The chain is built from TRBV28 and TRBJ2-7; tentatively, D is TRBD1 (5 bases). V shed 6 bases and J shed 0 bases, with 9 bases lying between them. Per germline, CDR1 MDHEN and CDR2 SYDVKM. The CDR3 is 13 amino acids. In DNA form, the CDR3 reads TGTGCCAGCAGATACAGGAGCTCCTACGAGCAGTACGTC. Amino acids: CASRYRSSYEQYV.

This clonotype was seen ten or more times. The chain combines TRBV6-6 with TRBJ2-7; D might be TRBD2 (5 bases). Per germline, CDR1 MNHNY and CDR2 SVGAGI (reference sequence). V was clipped by 4 bases and J by 0 bases, with 7 bases between them. The CDR3 sequence is 13 residues long. The CDR3 loop is CASSLGSSYEQYF. As DNA, the CDR3 is TGTGCCAGCAGTTTGGGGAGCTCCTACGAGCAGTACTTC.

The chain recombines TRBV28 with TRBJ1-2; D may be TRBD1 (5 bases). Trimming cost V 7 bases and J 3 bases, with 12 bases left between them. Germline V gene data show CDR1 as MDHEN and CDR2 as SYDVKM. CDR3 length: 13 residues. The CDR3, as DNA: TGTGCCAGCACCCTCGGGACTGACTATGGCTACACCTTC. This translates into CASTLGTDYGYTF.

By sample share, this clonotype is medium-sized. The rearrangement uses TRBV6-5 and TRBJ2-4; possibly TRBD1 for D (5 bases). The germline V gene encodes CDR1 MNHEY and CDR2 SVGAGI. V was trimmed by 4 bases and J by 4 bases, leaving 8 bases between them. This CDR3 comprises 13 residues. The CDR3 nucleotides read TGTGCCAGCAGTTTCGACAGAAAAAACATTCAGTACTTC. Its protein product is CASSFDRKNIQYF.